One and the same sample provided the 14 T cell receptor beta chains below, sequenced in a study of a mutant IDH1 vaccine in newly diagnosed glioma. Time point described: week 23, last vaccination. All doses held 300 ug of mutant IDH1 20-mer peptide, with topical imiquimod. Sequencing used immunoSEQ multiplex PCR; TCRdb keeps in-frame clones, though not all of them. The sample carries roughly 74,000 clones, 75% to 90% recorded once. No antigen has been identified for these receptors. The sample in question was PBMCs, obtained from a glioma patient whose treatment included an IDH1 peptide vaccine. The receptors come from a woman between 45 and 65 years old with glioma.

The rearrangement joins TRBV5-8 to TRBJ1-5; D might be TRBD1 (5 bases). The CDR3 sequence is 15 residues long. CDR1 is SGHTS, CDR2 YDEGEE, per germline. V lost 4 bases, J lost 3 bases, and 14 bases lay in between. The CDR3 DNA is TGTGCCAGCAGCGACAGAACAGCGGACAATCAGCCCCAGCATTTT. As protein: CASSDRTADNQPQHF.

The chain has TRBV6-6 and TRBJ2-1; 9 bases fit TRBD2. The CDR3 runs to 15 residues. V was clipped by 10 bases and J by 6 bases; unmatched bases: 13. CDR1 MNHNY and CDR2 SVGAGI come from the germline V gene (reference sequence). The chain's CDR3 is CATSLGGRAVNEQFF. Here the CDR3 DNA reads TGTGCCACCTCCCTGGGCGGGAGGGCCGTCAATGAGCAGTTCTTC.

The CDR3 DNA reads as TGTGCCAGTAGTATGGTAGCGGGCAATGAGCAGTTCTTC. This encodes CASSMVAGNEQFF. V and J are TRBV19 and TRBJ2-1; the match to TRBD2 covers 7 bases. Trimming cost V 3 bases and J 6 bases; bases outside gene matches: 2. The germline V gene encodes CDR1 LNHDA and CDR2 SQIVND (reference sequence). This CDR3 is built from 13 residues. The full variable domain, rest sourced from reference TRBV19 and TRBJ2-1, is DGGITQSPKYLFRKEGQNVTLSCEQNLNHDAMYWYRQDPGQGLRLIYYSQIVNDFQKGDIAEGYSVSREKKESFPLTVTSAQKNPTAFYLCASSMVAGNEQFFGPGTRLTVL.

This clone was picked up a small number of times. The chain carries TRBV7-6 and TRBJ2-1, with D possibly being TRBD2 (5 bases). CDR3 size: 15 residues. Germline V gene lookup returns CDR1 SGHVS and CDR2 FNYEAQ. V was cut by 5 bases and J by 6 bases, with 17 bases left in between. The CDR3 DNA follows: TGTGCCAGCAGCAAAGAAGGGAGTATTAGCAATGAGCAGTTCTTC. It encodes CASSKEGSISNEQFF.

The V and J genes are TRBV30 and TRBJ1-5, with 8 bases that match TRBD1. Germline values: CDR1 GTSNPN, CDR2 SVGIG (reference sequence). V shed 3 bases and J 7 bases; nucleotides not matched to a gene: 5. The CDR3 contains 13 residues. The CDR3 DNA reads as TGTGCCTGGAGAGGACAGGGACGACAGCCCCAGCATTTT. It translates to CAWRGQGRQPQHF.

Remarks on this clone: The junction does not match germline at one end; this may be a read error. The rearrangement links TRBV30 to TRBJ2-2; TRBD2 might be the D (5 bases). Germline V gives CDR1 GTSNPN, CDR2 SVGIG (reference sequence). This CDR3 region has 13 residues. Here the CDR3 reads CAWMTSEHRGAVF. Written as DNA, the CDR3 is TGTGCCTGGATGACGAGCGAACACCGGGGAGCTGTTTTT.

This chain uses TRBV10-2 with TRBJ1-1; D gene ambiguous. The CDR3 length is 14 residues. With 1 base removed from V and 5 bases from J, the gap between germline ends came to 11 bases. CDR1 is WSHSY, CDR2 SAAADI, per germline. The chain's CDR3 is CASSEYSGETEAFF. The CDR3 DNA reads as TGCGCCAGCAGTGAGTATAGCGGGGAAACTGAAGCTTTCTTT.

The genes are TRBV2 and TRBJ1-2; possibly TRBD1 for D (5 bases). Looked up from germline, CDR1 is SNHLY and CDR2 is FYNNEI. Trimming shortened V by 8 bases and J by 4 bases, and 11 bases separated the two germline ends. The CDR3 is 12 residues long. The DNA for the CDR3 is TGTGCCAGCCACTCGGGGCCCTATGGCTACACCTTC. Its protein is CASHSGPYGYTF.

This chain uses TRBV19 with TRBJ1-5; 8 bases align to TRBD1. The CDR3 has 16 residues. The V segment lost 3 bases and the J segment 3 bases; nucleotides outside the gene matches: 7. Germline loops: CDR1 LNHDA, CDR2 SQIVND (reference sequence). The CDR3 loop is CASSIGGQVPNQPQHF. CDR3 nucleotide sequence: TGTGCCAGTAGTATCGGGGGACAGGTACCCAATCAGCCCCAGCATTTT.

The rearrangement joins TRBV28 to TRBJ2-7; 10 bases agree with TRBD1. The CDR3 runs 15 residues. CDR1 and CDR2 from the germline V gene are MDHEN and SYDVKM. V was clipped by 5 bases and J by 2 bases; unmatched bases: 6. The DNA for the CDR3 is TGTGCCAGCAGTCTACCGGGACAGGGGACCTACGAGCAGTACTTC. It translates to CASSLPGQGTYEQYF.

This clone appeared once. The J gene is TRBJ1-1, the V gene TRBV5-1; no clear D. Looked up from germline, CDR1 is SGHRS and CDR2 is YFSETQ. The CDR3 sequence is 15 residues long. V lost 1 base and J lost 1, with 11 bases in between. CDR3 sequence: CASSLNRPGNTEAFF. Here the CDR3 DNA reads TGCGCCAGCAGCTTGAACCGCCCGGGGAACACTGAAGCTTTCTTT.

V usage is TRBV6-5 and J usage is TRBJ2-3; D uncertain. Germline-derived CDR1 and CDR2 are MNHEY and SVGAGI. Trimming left V 6 bases short and J 3 bases short, with 4 bases between. This CDR3 region has 11 residues. The CDR3 bases are TGTGCCAGCAGAAAAACAGATACGCAGTATTTT. Its translation: CASRKTDTQYF.

The V gene is TRBV30, the J gene TRBJ1-5, with 7 positions matching TRBD1. The CDR3 extends over 18 amino acids. Per the germline V gene, CDR1 is GTSNPN and CDR2 is SVGIG (reference sequence). Losses at the gene ends were 0 bases for V and 0 bases for J; bases not matched to a gene: 11. The CDR3 DNA is TGTGCCTGGAGTGTATGCCAGGGGGGGTACCATAGCAATCAGCCCCAGCATTTT. As protein: CAWSVCQGGYHSNQPQHF.

The V and J genes are TRBV6-6 and TRBJ1-2; 10 bases fit TRBD1. Trimming took 6 bases from V and 5 from J; bases not matched to a gene: 6. CDR1 and CDR2 (germline): MNHNY, SVGAGI (reference sequence). This CDR3 contains 14 residues. CDR3 DNA: TGTGCCAGCAGGGGGACAGGGGATAAGTATGGCTACACCTTC. Encoded protein: CASRGTGDKYGYTF.